This TCR beta chain was profiled in a study of T cells in tumors after PD-1 blockade. The time point: second of two post-therapy site-matched biopsies about two months apart. V lost 3 bases and J lost 7, with 13 bases in between. The CDR3 runs 14 residues. The germline CDR1 and CDR2 sequences are MDHEN and SYDVKM. Repertoires were generated with immunoSEQ multiplex PCR, while TCRdb's copy carries only in-frame clones and drops some. The sample contains some 8,200 clones, 62% of which appear only once. The chain links TRBV28 to TRBJ1-5, with a possible D match to TRBD1 (5 bases). This TCR came from a human donor with basal cell carcinoma. The sample in question was tumor tissue, obtained after anti-PD-1 treatment. This CDR3 reads CASSFVKGRQPQHF. CDR3 in DNA: TGTGCCAGCAGTTTCGTCAAGGGGCGGCAGCCCCAGCATTTT.